These 16 T cell receptor beta chains share one sample of origin, sequenced in a study of T cell changes during pregnancy in multiple sclerosis. TCRdb's copy holds only in-frame clones and misses some; the assay was immunoSEQ multiplex PCR. In the table there are 50,000 or so clones, approximately 95% of which are singletons. Sequencing used CD8+ T cells from peripheral blood mononuclear cells, obtained in the first trimester of pregnancy. The receptors originated from a female donor with multiple sclerosis, enrolled in a pregnancy study.

This clone was detected once. V is TRBV10-3 and J is TRBJ2-2; D remains unclear. Germline CDR1 is ENHRY and CDR2 is SYGVKD. The CDR3 extends over 12 amino acids. Trimming left V 7 bases short and J 2 bases short, with 5 bases between. The CDR3 spells CAITENTGELFF. The CDR3 DNA sequence: TGTGCCATCACAGAAAACACCGGGGAGCTGTTTTTT.

The chain is built from TRBV5-4 and TRBJ1-1; D not certain. The CDR3 totals 14 residues. V lost 0 bases, J lost 3 bases, and 9 bases lay in between. From germline, CDR1 is SGHNT and CDR2 YYREEE (reference sequence). In DNA form, the CDR3 reads TGTGCCAGCAGCTTGGCTCAGGAAGACACTGAAGCTTTCTTT. Residues: CASSLAQEDTEAFF.

This clone was seen just once. J is TRBJ2-7 and V is TRBV27; 8 bases match TRBD1. Germline values: CDR1 MNHEY, CDR2 SMNVEV (reference sequence). The junction had 1 base not matched to a gene; V was cut back by 4 bases and J by 2 bases. The CDR3 totals 13 residues. The CDR3 sequence: CASSWGQAYEQYF. The CDR3 nucleotides are TGTGCCAGCAGTTGGGGACAGGCCTACGAGCAGTACTTC.

The chain employs TRBV28 and TRBJ2-1, with 10 bases fitting TRBD1. This CDR3 has 16 amino acids. Germline V gives CDR1 MDHEN, CDR2 SYDVKM. After removal of 6 bases from V and 1 base from J, the junction contained 6 bases not matched to a gene. The CDR3 spells CASRGTGEKSYNEQFF. DNA of the CDR3: TGTGCCAGCAGGGGGACAGGGGAGAAGTCCTACAATGAGCAGTTCTTC.

The rearrangement uses TRBV6-1 and TRBJ2-1, with a weak D call TRBD2 (6 bases). This CDR3 has 13 residues. The V end was cut by 8 bases, the J end by 0 bases, with 8 bases between. Germline-derived CDR1 and CDR2 are MNHNS and SASEGT. CDR3 sequence reads: CASGRDSYNEQFF. For the CDR3, the DNA is TGTGCCAGCGGGCGGGACTCCTACAATGAGCAGTTCTTC.

The rearrangement links TRBV11-2 to TRBJ2-1, with a weak D call TRBD2 (6 bases). Germline V gene lookup returns CDR1 SGHAT and CDR2 FQNNGV. This CDR3 is built from 15 residues. Trimming removed 3 bases at V and 6 bases at J, with 15 bases between. CDR3 DNA sequence: TGTGCCAGCAGCTTCCCGGGAGACAGACTCAATGAGCAGTTCTTC. Its translation is CASSFPGDRLNEQFF.

The rearrangement joins TRBV2 to TRBJ2-1; 7 nucleotides agree with TRBD2. The CDR3 sequence is 11 residues long. Trimming at V came to 6 bases and at J to 13 bases, leaving 6 bases not matched to a gene. Germline CDR1 is SNHLY and CDR2 is FYNNEI. Written as DNA, the CDR3 is TGTGCCAGCAGGGAGCGGGACCAACAGTTCTTC. Its translation: CASRERDQQFF.

This chain connects TRBV11-2 to TRBJ2-7, with 7 bases fitting TRBD1. The V and J ends lost 6 bases and 3 bases, in that order; junction bases with no gene match: 8. The CDR3 covers 14 residues. CDR1 and CDR2 from the germline V gene are SGHAT and FQNNGV. The CDR3 DNA follows: TGTGCCAGCAGAGACCGGGACAGAATCTACGAGCAGTACTTC. Translation: CASRDRDRIYEQYF. The full variable domain, with the rest looked up from reference TRBV11-2 and TRBJ2-7, is EAGVAQSPRYKIIEKRQSVAFWCNPISGHATLYWYQQILGQGPKLLIQFQNNGVVDDSQLPKDRFSAERLKGVDSTLKIQPAKLEDSAVYLCASRDRDRIYEQYFGPGTRLTVT.

V usage is TRBV7-3 and J usage is TRBJ2-1, with 7 bases identical to TRBD2. Germline CDR1 and CDR2: SGHTA and FQGTGA. After removal of 4 bases from V and 0 bases from J, the junction contained 6 bases not matched to a gene. This CDR3 comprises 16 residues. The chain's CDR3 is CASSSQAGSSYNEQFF. CDR3 nucleotides: TGTGCCAGCAGCTCGCAAGCGGGGAGCTCCTACAATGAGCAGTTCTTC.

The chain is built from TRBV13 and TRBJ1-2; D might be TRBD1 (5 bases). Germline CDR1 and CDR2: PRHDT and FYEKMQ (reference sequence). V lost 1 base to trimming and J lost 1 base, with 10 bases between them. The CDR3 covers 15 residues. The CDR3 nucleotides are TGTGCCAGCAGCTTAGAAGGGGATCATAACTATGGCTACACCTTC. It translates to CASSLEGDHNYGYTF. Together with reference TRBV13 and TRBJ1-2, the CDR3 gives the full variable domain: AAGVIQSPRHLIKEKRETATLKCYPIPRHDTVYWYQQGPGQDPQFLISFYEKMQSDKGSIPDRFSAQQFSDYHSELNMSSLELGDSALYFCASSLEGDHNYGYTFGSGTRLTVV.

This chain connects TRBV10-3 to TRBJ2-1; the match to TRBD1 covers 7 bases. CDR1 is ENHRY, CDR2 SYGVKD, per germline. The CDR3 sequence is 15 residues long. V lost 6 bases to trimming and J lost 4 bases; unmatched junction nucleotides: 9. The CDR3 spells CAIRPDRDVYNEQFF. CDR3 bases: TGTGCCATCAGACCCGACAGGGACGTTTACAATGAGCAGTTCTTC.

The rearrangement joins TRBV27 to TRBJ1-1; D possibly corresponds to TRBD1 (5 bases). CDR1 and CDR2 from the germline V gene are MNHEY and SMNVEV (reference sequence). Trimming shortened V by 2 bases and J by 4 bases, and 11 bases separated the two germline ends. This CDR3 region has 14 residues. The DNA of the CDR3 is TGTGCCAGCAGTTTACAGGGATGGGGCACTGAAGCTTTCTTT. This gives the protein CASSLQGWGTEAFF.

This clone has only one observation. The rearrangement uses TRBV27 and TRBJ2-3, with 9 bases lining up with TRBD2. V lost 4 bases, J lost 4 bases, and 9 bases stayed unmatched. This CDR3 has 16 amino acids. Per germline, CDR1 MNHEY and CDR2 SMNVEV (reference sequence). The CDR3 nucleotides are TGTGCCAGCAGTTCGTTAGCGGGAGTATGGGCAGATACGCAGTATTTT. It yields the protein CASSSLAGVWADTQYF.

V gene TRBV18 combines with J gene TRBJ2-2, with 9 bases fitting TRBD1. CDR1 is KGHSH, CDR2 LQKENI, per germline. The CDR3 runs 15 residues. After removal of 4 bases from V and 4 bases from J, the junction contained 4 bases not matched to a gene. The CDR3 protein is CASSLDRGGTGELFF. Here the CDR3 DNA reads TGTGCCAGCTCACTGGACAGGGGCGGCACCGGGGAGCTGTTTTTT.

The V call is TRBV5-1, the J call TRBJ2-1; no clear D gene. Per the germline V gene, CDR1 is SGHRS and CDR2 is YFSETQ. This CDR3 contains 15 residues. Between the trimmed V and J ends, which lost 0 bases and 0 bases, there was a span of 7 bases. CDR3 in DNA: TGCGCCAGCAGCTTGGAACAGCCCTCCTACAATGAGCAGTTCTTC. It encodes CASSLEQPSYNEQFF.

The chain couples TRBV7-9 to TRBJ2-4; D not certain. CDR3 size: 17 residues. V was trimmed by 5 bases and J by 0 bases, leaving 17 bases between them. In germline, CDR1 is SEHNR, CDR2 FQNEAQ (reference sequence). The CDR3 DNA follows: TGTGCCAGCAGCAGATTCAGCGATAAGATAGCCAAAAACATTCAGTACTTC. It codes for CASSRFSDKIAKNIQYF.